This TCR beta chain stems from a study of T cells after yellow fever vaccination. This CDR3 spans 13 amino acids. Trimming left V 8 bases short and J 1 base short, with 11 bases between. Looked up from germline, CDR1 is SGHTA and CDR2 is FQGNSA. This clonotype was seen only a few times. One entry per CDR3 protein results from TCRdb running MiXCR on the 5' RACE reads. This sample carries 200,000 to 250,000 distinct CDR3 sequences, roughly 3% of them seen once, and the ten largest clones take around 3%. Sequenced here: CD4+ T cells sorted from PBMCs, sampled 10 days after the yellow fever booster vaccination. The sequence derives from a man in his late teens or twenties who received the YFV17D yellow fever vaccine. The V and J genes are TRBV7-2 and TRBJ1-2, with a tentative D call TRBD1 (5 bases). The CDR3 DNA reads TGTGCCAGCGCCATGGGGGATAACTATGGCTACACCTTC. It specifies CASAMGDNYGYTF.